This T cell receptor beta chain is from a study of shared clonotypes between healthy human individuals. Caucasian adults residing in Nashville, Tennessee made up all the donors. The assay was immunoSEQ multiplex PCR, and TCRdb's table has in-frame clones only and misses some. The data contain about 490,000 clones, over 65% of them seen just once; the ten biggest clones take up 10% to 15%. CDR3 length: 13 amino acids. Trimming at V came to 3 bases and at J to 6 bases, leaving 2 bases not matched to a gene. CDR1 MNHEY and CDR2 SMNVEV come from the germline V gene (reference sequence). The TCR comes from a woman aged 40 to 50 in good health. Some clones in this sample may be carry-over from other donors' samples. The gene calls are TRBV27 and TRBJ2-7; 10 bases are shared with TRBD1. The sequenced material came from PBMCs. CDR3 protein: CASSLGQGSEQYF. CDR3 nucleotide sequence: TGTGCCAGCAGTTTGGGACAGGGGAGCGAGCAGTACTTC.